This passage covers 14 T cell receptor beta chains from one sample sequenced in a study of T cell repertoires in cytomegalovirus infection. Via MiXCR, TCRdb re-called the reads, giving one row per CDR3 protein. This table has about 830,000 distinct CDR3 sequences, approximately 32% appearing once. The antigens of these receptors remain unknown. The sample here was cultured CD8+ T cells from PBMCs, taken from culture after CMV antigen stimulation. These receptor sequences come from a human donor in good health (CMV status not recorded). Some clones in this sample may be carry-over from other donors' samples.

This clonotype occurred a few times. This rearrangement joins TRBV27 to TRBJ1-2; 8 bases are a match to TRBD1. Germline CDR1 is MNHEY and CDR2 is SMNVEV (reference sequence). The ends lost 3 bases at V and 4 bases at J; junction bases unmatched: 13. This CDR3 has 17 residues. This CDR3 reads CASSFSRGDRNPYGYTF. DNA for the CDR3: TGTGCCAGCAGTTTCTCTAGGGGGGACAGGAACCCCTATGGCTACACCTTC.

This clonotype was seen a handful of times. The chain joins TRBV28 to TRBJ1-1; the D is unclear. CDR1 is MDHEN and CDR2 is SYDVKM in the germline V gene. Trimming stripped 2 bases from V and 3 bases from J, with 10 bases between. The CDR3 extends over 14 amino acids. This chain's CDR3 is CASSLGSRHTEAFF. In DNA form, the CDR3 reads TGTGCCAGCAGTTTAGGGAGTAGACACACTGAAGCTTTCTTT.

The rearrangement uses TRBV19 and TRBJ1-2, with no clear D. Germline CDR1 reads LNHDA; CDR2 reads SQIVND (reference sequence). CDR3 length: 13 residues. Trimming shortened V by 1 base and J by 13 bases, and 16 bases separated the two germline ends. CDR3 protein: CASSIAATSPPTF. The DNA for the CDR3 is TGTGCCAGTAGTATAGCAGCGACCAGCCCACCCACCTTC. Full variable domain (outside the CDR3, taken from reference TRBV19 and TRBJ1-2): DGGITQSPKYLFRKEGQNVTLSCEQNLNHDAMYWYRQDPGQGLRLIYYSQIVNDFQKGDIAEGYSVSREKKESFPLTVTSAQKNPTAFYLCASSIAATSPPTFGSGTRLTVV.

In its sample, this clonotype was seen once. The V gene is TRBV9, the J gene TRBJ1-1, with D possibly being TRBD1 (5 bases). Germline CDR1 and CDR2: SGDLS and YYNGEE. The CDR3 sequence is 10 residues long. V was clipped by 4 bases and J by 11 bases, with 9 bases between them. CDR3 nucleotide sequence: TGTGCCAGCAGCCCCAGGGTGGCTTTCTTT. Protein sequence: CASSPRVAFF.

The CDR3 reads CATSRGTGRTEAFF. For the CDR3, the DNA is TGTGCCACCAGCAGAGGGACAGGGAGGACTGAAGCTTTCTTT. J is TRBJ1-1 and V is TRBV15, with TRBD1 identical over 8 bases. CDR1 is LNHNV, CDR2 YYDKDF, per germline (reference sequence). The CDR3 consists of 14 residues. The V and J ends lost 1 base and 5 bases, in that order; junction bases with no gene match: 3.

There are a few counts of this clonotype. The J gene is TRBJ1-6, the V gene TRBV10-2, with D possibly matching TRBD1 (6 bases). V lost 5 bases to trimming and J lost 8 bases, with 22 bases between them. CDR1 and CDR2 (germline): WSHSY, SAAADI. The CDR3 extends over 17 amino acids. The CDR3 DNA sequence: TGCGCCAGCAGTTCCCCTCAGGGGAGGGTTGAGGATTCACCCCTCCACTTT. Protein sequence: CASSSPQGRVEDSPLHF.

The chain carries TRBV6-8 and TRBJ2-7; 8 bases agree with TRBD1. The CDR3 consists of 13 residues. Germline loops: CDR1 MNHGY, CDR2 SAAAGT. The junction had 4 bases not matched to a gene; V was cut back by 6 bases and J by 3 bases. The DNA for the CDR3 is TGTGCCAGCAGCTGGACAGGGATCTACGAGCAGTACGTC. Amino acids: CASSWTGIYEQYV.

The J gene is TRBJ1-2, the V gene TRBV25-1; D remains unclear. V was shortened by 2 bases and J by 4 bases, with 11 bases between the two germline ends. CDR1 and CDR2 from the germline V gene are MGHDK and SYGVNS. The CDR3 consists of 14 residues. CDR3 amino acids: CASSEHLFGYGYTF. The CDR3 nucleotides are TGTGCCAGCAGTGAACACTTGTTCGGCTATGGCTACACCTTC.

This chain joins TRBV27 and TRBJ2-2, with D maybe TRBD1 (6 bases). The V and J ends lost 5 bases and 8 bases respectively, with 9 bases between them. This CDR3 is built from 12 residues. Looked up from germline, CDR1 is MNHEY and CDR2 is SMNVEV (reference sequence). As DNA, the CDR3 is TGTGCCAGCAGTCGAGGACAGGGGGAGCTGTTTTTT. Its protein is CASSRGQGELFF.

Regarding this clonotype: A read error may account for a junction end that differs from germline. The CDR3 bases are TGTGCCAACAGCTTAGTGTTGTTCGGGGTGAACACTGAAGCTTTCTTT. Amino acids: CANSLVLFGVNTEAFF. This chain links TRBV7-2 with TRBJ1-1; no clear D. The germline V gene encodes CDR1 SGHTA and CDR2 FQGNSA. CDR3 size: 16 residues.

This clonotype occurred once. The rearrangement uses TRBV19 and TRBJ2-7; tentatively, D is TRBD1 (6 bases). This CDR3 comprises 14 residues. Per the germline V gene, CDR1 is LNHDA and CDR2 is SQIVND (reference sequence). Between the trimmed V and J ends, which lost 5 bases and 1 base, there was a span of 12 bases. The CDR3 nucleotides read TGTGCCAGTAGTCCCGAGGACAGTTCCTACGAGCAGTACTTC. Encoded protein: CASSPEDSSYEQYF.

V gene TRBV6-8 combines with J gene TRBJ2-3; D is uncertain. The CDR3 runs to 16 residues. Germline assignment: CDR1 MNHGY and CDR2 SAAAGT. V lost 5 bases and J lost 1, with 16 bases in between. The CDR3 is CASSPHIEPGTDTQYF. The CDR3 region has the DNA TGTGCCAGCAGTCCTCATATCGAGCCGGGCACAGATACGCAGTATTTT.

This clonotype was found many times. One end of the junction does not line up with germline, which may come from a read error. V and J are TRBV7-7 and TRBJ2-1; D is undetermined. CDR1 is SSHAT and CDR2 is FNYEAQ in the germline V gene (reference sequence). This CDR3 spans 15 amino acids. CDR3 sequence: CASSPGLSSYNEQFF. In nucleotides, the CDR3 is TGTGCTAGCAGCCCCGGGTTAAGCTCCTACAATGAGCAGTTCTTC.

This sequence joins TRBV6-6 and TRBJ2-1, with 7 bases fitting TRBD1. Trimming at V came to 0 bases and at J to 5 bases, leaving 1 base not matched to a gene. CDR3 size: 14 residues. Germline CDR1 and CDR2: MNHNY and SVGAGI (reference sequence). The CDR3 coding sequence is TGTGCCAGCAGTTACTCCACAGGGGACAATGAGCAGTTCTTC. It encodes CASSYSTGDNEQFF.